This is a list of T cell receptor beta chains from one sample in a study of T cell changes during pregnancy in multiple sclerosis. TCRdb's table, derived via immunoSEQ multiplex PCR, lists solely in-frame clones and lacks some. The table has some 40,000 clones, about 91% seen once; the top ten hold 0.45% to 0.55%. The input for sequencing was CD4+ T cells from peripheral blood mononuclear cells, taken in the third trimester of pregnancy. The receptors originated from a female donor in good health, enrolled as a control in a pregnancy study. Each CDR3 is given with its conserved first and last residue. The order of the fields is J gene, D gene, clone size, V gene, CDR3 protein, CDR3 DNA. The D gene is left open where the match is weak. Rows give clone size only sometimes, using once, few, many, or a class for an expanded clone.

J: TRBJ1-1
D: .
size: few
V: TRBV29-1
CDR3: CSVEAAVNTEAFF
DNA: TGCAGCGTTGAGGCGGCGGTGAACACTGAAGCTTTCTTT

J: TRBJ2-7
D: TRBD2
size: .
V: TRBV27
CDR3: CASSTSGGSYEQYF
DNA: TGTGCCAGCAGCACTAGCGGGGGCTCCTACGAGCAGTACTTC

J: TRBJ2-7
D: .
size: once
V: TRBV25-1
CDR3: CASTPLGRGSSYEQYF
DNA: TGTGCCAGCACCCCCCTGGGGAGGGGGAGCTCCTACGAGCAGTACTTC

J: TRBJ1-3
D: .
size: .
V: TRBV5-5
CDR3: CASSHGSTTSGNTIYF
DNA: TGTGCCAGCAGTCACGGCTCGACAACCTCTGGAAACACCATATATTTT

J: TRBJ1-6
D: TRBD1
size: .
V: TRBV5-5
CDR3: CASSRTGSLHNSPLHF
DNA: TGTGCCAGCAGCCGGACAGGTTCTCTCCACAATTCACCCCTCCACTTT

J: TRBJ2-1
D: TRBD1
size: .
V: TRBV30
CDR3: CAWSATVQGKEQFF
DNA: TGTGCCTGGAGTGCAACCGTACAGGGGAAGGAGCAGTTCTTC

J: TRBJ2-1
D: .
size: .
V: TRBV12-5
CDR3: CASGSRDNEQFF
DNA: TGTGCTAGTGGTTCCCGGGACAATGAGCAGTTCTTC

J: TRBJ1-2
D: .
size: .
V: TRBV18
CDR3: CASSRGGDYGYTF
DNA: TGTGCCAGCTCACGAGGAGGGGACTATGGCTACACCTTC

J: TRBJ1-4
D: TRBD1
size: .
V: TRBV5-4
CDR3: CASSWTGTGINEKLFF
DNA: TGTGCCAGCAGCTGGACCGGGACAGGTATCAATGAAAAACTGTTTTTT

J: TRBJ2-1
D: .
size: .
V: TRBV6-6
CDR3: CASSYSKGWNEQFF
DNA: TGTGCCAGCAGTTACTCGAAGGGGTGGAATGAGCAGTTCTTC

J: TRBJ1-1
D: .
size: .
V: TRBV5-4
CDR3: CASSFGGRTEAFF
DNA: TGTGCCAGCAGCTTCGGGGGTCGCACTGAAGCTTTCTTT

J: TRBJ2-3
D: TRBD2
size: .
V: TRBV18
CDR3: CASSPLAGPSTDTQYF
DNA: TGTGCCAGCTCACCCTTAGCGGGTCCTAGCACAGATACGCAGTATTTT

J: TRBJ2-7
D: TRBD1
size: .
V: TRBV9
CDR3: CASSAYPGQSYEQYF
DNA: TGTGCCAGCAGCGCATATCCGGGACAGTCCTACGAGCAGTACTTC

J: TRBJ1-1
D: TRBD1
size: once
V: TRBV6-5
CDR3: CASSSPFRQGGTEAFF
DNA: TGTGCCAGCAGTTCCCCATTCCGACAGGGAGGAACTGAAGCTTTCTTT

J: TRBJ2-3
D: .
size: .
V: TRBV4-3
CDR3: CASSQGREWGTDTQYF
DNA: TGCGCCAGCAGCCAAGGACGGGAGTGGGGCACAGATACGCAGTATTTT

J: TRBJ2-6
D: TRBD1
size: .
V: TRBV5-1
CDR3: CASSPQTGVSGANVLTF
DNA: TGCGCCAGCAGCCCCCAGACAGGGGTGTCTGGGGCCAACGTCCTGACTTTC

J: TRBJ1-2
D: .
size: .
V: TRBV7-8
CDR3: CASSLGEGGGYTF
DNA: TGTGCCAGCAGCCTAGGGGAGGGCGGTGGCTACACCTTC

J: TRBJ2-3
D: .
size: .
V: TRBV6-1
CDR3: CASSPGTHVTDTQYF
DNA: TGTGCCAGCAGTCCAGGGACTCACGTCACAGATACGCAGTATTTT

J: TRBJ2-7
D: .
size: .
V: TRBV7-2
CDR3: CASRRAYEQYF
DNA: TGTGCCAGCCGTCGGGCCTACGAGCAGTACTTC

J: TRBJ1-6
D: .
size: .
V: TRBV6-6
CDR3: CASSYSTVFNSPLHF
DNA: TGTGCCAGCAGTTACTCGACAGTCTTCAATTCACCCCTCCACTTT

J: TRBJ2-3
D: TRBD2
size: .
V: TRBV28
CDR3: CASSFRGGGDTQYF
DNA: TGTGCCAGCAGTTTCCGGGGGGGCGGAGATACGCAGTATTTT

J: TRBJ2-3
D: .
size: .
V: TRBV15
CDR3: CATSRGVGVEVGTQYF
DNA: TGTGCCACCAGCAGAGGGGTCGGGGTTGAAGTAGGGACGCAGTATTTT

J: TRBJ1-1
D: .
size: .
V: TRBV11-2
CDR3: CASSLDRDTEAFF
DNA: TGTGCCAGCAGCTTAGACAGGGATACTGAAGCTTTCTTT

J: TRBJ2-5
D: .
size: .
V: TRBV15
CDR3: CATSRTNLETQYF
DNA: TGTGCCACCAGCAGAACAAATCTGGAGACCCAGTACTTC

J: TRBJ1-1
D: .
size: few
V: TRBV6-6
CDR3: CASSYGGGEAFF
DNA: TGTGCCAGCAGTTACGGGGGAGGTGAAGCTTTCTTT

J: TRBJ2-5
D: .
size: .
V: TRBV21-1
CDR3: CASSGVISGVASNYQETQYF
DNA: TGTGCCAGCAGCGGCGTAATATCGGGAGTAGCGTCGAACTACCAAGAGACCCAGTACTTC

J: TRBJ2-7
D: TRBD1
size: .
V: TRBV7-2
CDR3: CASSLNRGSYEQYF
DNA: TGTGCCAGCAGCCTCAACAGGGGAAGCTACGAGCAGTACTTC

J: TRBJ2-2
D: TRBD2
size: .
V: TRBV19
CDR3: CARNSGTNTGELFF
DNA: TGTGCCCGTAATAGCGGGACTAACACCGGGGAGCTGTTTTTT

J: TRBJ1-5
D: TRBD1
size: .
V: TRBV2
CDR3: CASQLQGERNQPQHF
DNA: TGTGCCAGCCAGCTCCAGGGGGAGAGGAATCAGCCCCAGCATTTT

J: TRBJ2-1
D: TRBD2
size: once
V: TRBV2
CDR3: CASRKDSGGAKLNEQFF
DNA: TGTGCCAGCAGGAAGGATAGCGGGGGGGCAAAGCTCAATGAGCAGTTCTTC

J: TRBJ2-3
D: .
size: .
V: TRBV7-2
CDR3: CASSKGGADTQYF
DNA: TGTGCCAGCAGCAAAGGAGGGGCAGATACGCAGTATTTT

J: TRBJ2-7
D: .
size: .
V: TRBV15
CDR3: CATSRGPGGFSYEQYF
DNA: TGTGCCACCAGCAGAGGCCCCGGGGGTTTTTCCTACGAGCAGTACTTC

J: TRBJ2-1
D: TRBD1
size: .
V: TRBV28
CDR3: CASTKGGSMEFF
DNA: TGTGCCAGCACTAAAGGGGGCAGTATGGAGTTCTTC

J: TRBJ2-1
D: .
size: .
V: TRBV7-2
CDR3: CASSFGSSYNEQFF
DNA: TGTGCCAGCAGCTTTGGGAGCTCCTACAATGAGCAGTTCTTC

J: TRBJ2-5
D: .
size: .
V: TRBV7-9
CDR3: CASSHRQGGETQYF
DNA: TGTGCCAGCAGCCACCGACAGGGAGGAGAGACCCAGTACTTC

J: TRBJ1-1
D: .
size: .
V: TRBV6-6
CDR3: CASSFKGQNTEAFF
DNA: TGTGCCAGCAGTTTTAAGGGACAGAACACTGAAGCTTTCTTT

J: TRBJ2-7
D: TRBD2
size: .
V: TRBV6-5
CDR3: CASSYSLAGSYEQYF
DNA: TGTGCCAGCAGTTACTCCCTAGCGGGATCCTACGAGCAGTACTTC

J: TRBJ1-6
D: .
size: .
V: TRBV7-9
CDR3: CASSLVGDSPLHF
DNA: TGTGCCAGCAGCTTAGTGGGAGATTCACCCCTCCACTTT

J: TRBJ2-1
D: TRBD2
size: .
V: TRBV13
CDR3: CASSLERGAYNEQFF
DNA: TGTGCCAGCAGCTTAGAGCGGGGGGCCTACAATGAGCAGTTCTTC

J: TRBJ2-7
D: .
size: .
V: TRBV19
CDR3: CASSKAGSSYEQYF
DNA: TGTGCCAGTAGTAAGGCGGGGTCCTCCTACGAGCAGTACTTC

J: TRBJ1-4
D: .
size: once
V: TRBV5-5
CDR3: CASSFFSPDEKLFF
DNA: TGTGCCAGCAGCTTCTTTTCCCCGGATGAAAAACTGTTTTTT

J: TRBJ2-2
D: TRBD1
size: .
V: TRBV7-9
CDR3: CASSRQGGMWELFF
DNA: TGTGCCAGCAGCCGACAGGGGGGAATGTGGGAGCTGTTTTTT

J: TRBJ1-2
D: .
size: .
V: TRBV13
CDR3: CASSSNPGSGYGYTF
DNA: TGTGCCAGCAGCTCTAACCCGGGGAGCGGCTATGGCTACACCTTC

J: TRBJ2-1
D: TRBD2
size: .
V: TRBV11-1
CDR3: CASSSWTSGSRHEQFF
DNA: TGTGCCAGCAGCTCCTGGACTAGCGGGAGCCGCCATGAGCAGTTCTTC

J: TRBJ2-1
D: TRBD2
size: .
V: TRBV19
CDR3: CASSIISGTPHEQFF
DNA: TGTGCCAGTAGTATCATAAGCGGGACCCCCCATGAGCAGTTCTTC